Each of the 20 T cell receptor beta chains below was sequenced from the same sample in a study of Ad26.COV2.S vaccination and SARS-CoV-2 variants. Specified treatment: 15 to 20 received Ad26.COV2.S at low or high dose, single or two shots; about five received placebo; per-sample allocation not given. All samples were drawn on day 63, counting from the first vaccine or placebo injection. Here immunoSEQ multiplex PCR was the method, and the copy in TCRdb shows in-frame clones only, minus some. The sample yields some 300,000 clones, around 84% seen once. Sequencing used peripheral blood, obtained in a trial of Ad26.COV2.S vaccine versus placebo. The receptors were gathered from a person between 18 and 65 years old who received the Ad26.COV2.S COVID-19 vaccine or a placebo.

The J gene is TRBJ2-7, the V gene TRBV4-2; 9 bases are shared with TRBD1. This CDR3 has 16 amino acids. From germline, CDR1 is LGHNA and CDR2 YNFKEQ. J was trimmed by 6 bases and V by 3 bases; bases with no gene match: 12. CDR3 nucleotides: TGTGCCAGCAGCCACTTATTGACCGGGACAGGGACCGAGCAGTACTTC. It yields the protein CASSHLLTGTGTEQYF.

This clone has just a few counts. V is TRBV5-6 and J is TRBJ2-2; no clear D gene. CDR3 length equals 13 residues. The germline CDR1 and CDR2 sequences are SGHDT and YYEEEE. Trimming removed 3 bases from V and 3 bases from J, with 6 bases in between. The CDR3 bases are TGTGCCAGCAGCTCCGTCTACACCGGGGAGCTGTTTTTT. It is translated as CASSSVYTGELFF.

Remarks on this clone: Other DNA sequences in the sample encode the same CDR3. This chain uses TRBV30 with TRBJ1-2; D unclear. This CDR3 spans 11 amino acids. Germline CDR1 reads GTSNPN; CDR2 reads SVGIG (reference sequence). Between the trimmed V and J ends, which lost 2 bases and 5 bases, there was a span of 6 bases. CDR3 coding DNA: TGTGCCTGGAGTAGAGGTTATGGCTACACCTTC. It yields the protein CAWSRGYGYTF.

The CDR3 region has the DNA TGTGCCAGCAGCTTATTTGGATCGAACACTGAAGCTTTCTTT. This translates into CASSLFGSNTEAFF. The chain joins TRBV7-3 to TRBJ1-1, with D unresolved. Trimming took off 2 bases at V and 1 base at J, with 8 bases between the two ends. This CDR3 region has 14 residues. Germline CDR1 is SGHTA and CDR2 is FQGTGA.

This chain joins TRBV7-6 and TRBJ1-1, with 9 bases lining up with TRBD1. Losses at the gene ends were 5 bases for V and 3 bases for J; bases not matched to a gene: 13. This CDR3 has 17 residues. Germline V gene sequence: CDR1 SGHVS, CDR2 FNYEAQ. In DNA form, the CDR3 reads TGTGCCAGCAGCCAGGGACAGGGCCGGGTGGTGGACACTGAAGCTTTCTTT. It encodes CASSQGQGRVVDTEAFF.

The chain employs TRBV30 and TRBJ2-7; possibly TRBD1 for D (7 bases). CDR3 length: 14 amino acids. Trimming removed 2 bases from V and 3 bases from J, with 14 bases in between. Looked up from germline, CDR1 is GTSNPN and CDR2 is SVGIG (reference sequence). CDR3: CAWSRGTDYYEQYF. Written as DNA, the CDR3 is TGTGCCTGGAGTCGGGGGACAGACTACTACGAGCAGTACTTC.

The chain has TRBV9 and TRBJ1-1, with D unclear. Germline V gene data show CDR1 as SGDLS and CDR2 as YYNGEE. Deletions cut 1 base from V and 3 bases from J, with 13 bases between. This CDR3 spans 15 amino acids. CDR3 coding DNA: TGTGCCAGCAGCGTAACCGCATCTGCGGACACTGAAGCTTTCTTT. It encodes CASSVTASADTEAFF.

V is TRBV2 and J is TRBJ1-2; no reliable D call. The CDR3 spans 12 residues. With 1 base removed from V and 5 bases from J, the gap between germline ends came to 5 bases. Germline V CDR1 and CDR2: SNHLY, FYNNEI. CDR3 coding DNA: TGTGCCAGCAGTGAAGGGCTGTATGGCTACACCTTC. It yields the protein CASSEGLYGYTF.

The genes are TRBV10-3 and TRBJ2-1; tentatively, D is TRBD1 or TRBD2 (5 bases each). Trimming took 4 bases from V and 2 from J, leaving 12 bases between them. This CDR3 comprises 15 residues. Germline V gene lookup returns CDR1 ENHRY and CDR2 SYGVKD. CDR3 protein: CAISGMGEPYNEQFF. The CDR3 DNA reads as TGTGCCATCAGTGGGATGGGGGAGCCCTACAATGAGCAGTTCTTC.

The V and J genes are TRBV4-2 and TRBJ1-2, with TRBD1 identical over 9 bases. This CDR3 has 15 amino acids. Germline lookup yields CDR1 LGHNA and CDR2 YNFKEQ. V dropped 5 bases and J dropped 4; count of bases not matched to a gene: 8. For the CDR3, the DNA is TGTGCCAGCAGCGTACAAGGGGACAGGGCCTATGGCTACACCTTC. Amino acid sequence: CASSVQGDRAYGYTF.

The V gene is TRBV19, the J gene TRBJ1-5, with a possible D match to TRBD1 (5 bases). The CDR3 covers 16 residues. Germline CDR1 reads LNHDA; CDR2 reads SQIVND (reference sequence). V dropped 5 bases and J dropped 3 bases, with 17 bases sitting between them. DNA of the CDR3: TGTGCCAGTAGTTCTATTTACGGGACTTACAATCAGCCCCAGCATTTT. It is translated as CASSSIYGTYNQPQHF.

This clone was seen more than once but under ten times. V gene TRBV15 combines with J gene TRBJ1-2, with D possibly being TRBD1 (6 bases). The V and J ends lost 0 bases and 13 bases respectively, with 12 bases between them. This CDR3 has 12 amino acids. Germline CDR1 reads LNHNV; CDR2 reads YYDKDF (reference sequence). The CDR3 DNA is TGTGCCACCAGCAGAGACCAGGACAGTCGCACCTTC. Residues: CATSRDQDSRTF.

The chain employs TRBV25-1 and TRBJ1-1; D is undetermined. Deletions cut 10 bases from V and 4 bases from J, with 10 bases between. This CDR3 spans 11 amino acids. CDR1 is MGHDK, CDR2 SYGVNS, per germline. CDR3 nucleotide sequence: TGTGCCAAGGATAATTGCACTGAAGCTTTCTTT. Protein product: CAKDNCTEAFF.

J is TRBJ1-1 and V is TRBV27; D perhaps matches TRBD1 (6 bases). The CDR3 covers 15 residues. V lost 5 bases and J 0 bases, leaving 13 bases between the germline ends. Looked up from germline, CDR1 is MNHEY and CDR2 is SMNVEV (reference sequence). CDR3 amino acids: CASSASGHLNTEAFF. CDR3 in DNA: TGTGCCAGCAGTGCCTCGGGACACCTGAACACTGAAGCTTTCTTT.

The rearrangement joins TRBV7-8 to TRBJ2-5; 9 bases map to TRBD1. The CDR3 is made up of 16 amino acids. V was pared by 5 bases and J by 2 bases, with 9 bases of the junction left unmatched. Per germline, CDR1 SGHVS and CDR2 FQNEAQ. CDR3 nucleotide sequence: TGTGCCAGCAGCCCCCCCGGGACAGGGTTACAAGAGACCCAGTACTTC. The encoded protein is CASSPPGTGLQETQYF.

The genes are TRBV6-1 and TRBJ1-1; no reliable D call. This CDR3 is 13 amino acids long. Between the trimmed V and J ends, which lost 2 bases and 5 bases, there was a span of 9 bases. Germline values: CDR1 MNHNS, CDR2 SASEGT. This CDR3 reads CASSEFQGTEAFF. The CDR3 DNA sequence: TGTGCCAGCAGTGAATTTCAAGGGACTGAAGCTTTCTTT.

The chain recombines TRBV27 with TRBJ1-5; TRBD1 agrees at 9 bases. J was trimmed by 0 bases and V by 8 bases; bases with no gene match: 14. The germline V gene has CDR1 MNHEY and CDR2 SMNVEV (reference sequence). The CDR3 extends over 18 amino acids. CDR3 in amino acids: CASALSDRGFYSNQPQHF. The CDR3 bases are TGTGCCAGCGCCCTATCGGACAGGGGATTCTATAGCAATCAGCCCCAGCATTTT.

The rearrangement joins TRBV9 to TRBJ1-3, with D possibly matching TRBD1 (5 bases). CDR1 SGDLS and CDR2 YYNGEE come from the germline V gene. V gave up 0 bases and J gave up 7 bases, with 14 bases separating them. The CDR3 runs to 15 residues. In DNA form, the CDR3 reads TGTGCCAGCAGCGTAGACTCCCTGGGGCATAACACCATATATTTT. Amino acids: CASSVDSLGHNTIYF.

CDR3 coding DNA: TGTGCCATCAGCCTCCGGCAGGAACCTAACTATGGCTACACCTTC. Protein sequence: CAISLRQEPNYGYTF. J is TRBJ1-2 and V is TRBV10-3; D gene ambiguous. There are 15 residues in the CDR3. Looked up from germline, CDR1 is ENHRY and CDR2 is SYGVKD. Trimming pared 6 bases from V and 0 bases from J, leaving 14 bases between.

This sequence joins TRBV5-4 and TRBJ2-1; TRBD1 matches at 8 bases. CDR3 length: 14 residues. V was clipped by 5 bases and J by 8 bases; unmatched bases: 9. From germline, CDR1 is SGHNT and CDR2 YYREEE (reference sequence). CDR3 sequence (DNA): TGTGCCAGCAGTCGGGACAGGTCACAGGATGAGCAGTTCTTC. Protein sequence: CASSRDRSQDEQFF.